This TCR beta chain is drawn from a study of T cell repertoires in cytomegalovirus infection. Study at large: It was recently identified HLA-C-restricted and well-studied HLA-B-restricted CMV epitopes that the study used. Public TCR beta signatures marked donors with CMV infection and the matching HLA.

By share, this clonotype counts as medium-sized (0.01 to 0.1%). Its antigen remains unidentified. The V end lost 0 bases, the J end lost 7 bases, and 24 bases lay between the germline ends. CDR1 is MGHRA and CDR2 is YSYEKL in the germline V gene. The CDR3 sequence is 18 residues long. TCRdb passed the reads through MiXCR, listing each CDR3 protein once. The table shows about 920,000 distinct CDR3 sequences, with roughly 30% occurring only once. The sample here was cultured CD8+ T cells from PBMCs, taken from culture after CMV antigen stimulation. The V gene is TRBV4-1, the J gene TRBJ2-5; D might be TRBD1 (6 bases). The TCR comes from a human donor in good health (CMV status not recorded). Some clones in this sample may be carry-over from other donors' samples. The CDR3 DNA follows: TGCGCCAGCAGCCAAGATCAGGGGCAGGGGCTAGCAGGCGGGACCCAGTACTTC. This gives the protein CASSQDQGQGLAGGTQYF.